The 5 T cell receptor beta chains in this list originate from one sample, sequenced in a study of blood T cell repertoires in COVID-19. Clones were read by immunoSEQ multiplex PCR, and TCRdb kept only the in-frame ones, dropping some. The sample includes 150,000 to 200,000 clones, 85% to 90% seen only once; the top ten take 4%. Material: peripheral blood. These receptor sequences come from a woman in her 70s with acute or convalescent COVID-19.

DNA of the CDR3: TGTGCCACCAGTGGGACATTTAGCACAGATACGCAGTATTTT. Translation gives CATSGTFSTDTQYF. V gene TRBV24-1 combines with J gene TRBJ2-3, with D possibly TRBD1 on 5 matching bases. This CDR3 is built from 14 residues. The ends were cut back, 5 bases at V and 0 bases at J, with 8 bases in the middle. From germline, CDR1 is KGHDR and CDR2 SFDVKD.

The chain joins TRBV6-5 to TRBJ1-2; D may be TRBD1 (6 bases). In germline, CDR1 is MNHEY, CDR2 SVGAGI. The CDR3 contains 15 residues. Deletions cut 6 bases from V and 3 bases from J, with 17 bases between. The CDR3 DNA follows: TGTGCCAGCAGGGATATACAGGGCGGCGACTATGGCTACACCTTC. Its translation is CASRDIQGGDYGYTF.

This clone has only one observation. The genes are TRBV7-2 and TRBJ1-4; D unclear. This CDR3 region has 16 residues. The ends were cut back, 5 bases at V and 3 bases at J, with 16 bases in the middle. In germline, CDR1 is SGHTA, CDR2 FQGNSA. The CDR3 spells CASSPGGSSANEKLFF. Written as DNA, the CDR3 is TGTGCCAGCAGCCCAGGTGGCAGTTCGGCTAATGAAAAACTGTTTTTT.

The chain carries TRBV2 and TRBJ2-7; D may be TRBD2 (5 bases). The germline gives CDR1 SNHLY, CDR2 FYNNEI. V was cut by 8 bases and J by 4 bases, with 12 bases left in between. The CDR3 is 12 residues long. In DNA form, the CDR3 reads TGTGCCAGCTCGAGGGATGAATACGAGCAGTACTTC. Translating gives CASSRDEYEQYF.

This clone has just a few counts. The CDR3 nucleotides are TGTGCCAGCAGTCGACAGGGCGGGATCTACAATGAGCAGTTCTTC. The encoded protein is CASSRQGGIYNEQFF. The V call is TRBV11-2, the J call TRBJ2-1, with D perhaps matching TRBD1 (7 bases). The germline gives CDR1 SGHAT, CDR2 FQNNGV. Trimming pared 6 bases from V and 3 bases from J, leaving 15 bases between. The CDR3 sequence is 15 residues long.